The T cell receptor (beta chain) under discussion was sequenced for a study of blood T cell repertoires in COVID-19 (dated by TCRdb to between 2020 and 2021). Regarding the complete study: Samples covering the acute and convalescent phases of COVID-19 were provided by collaborators in the United States, Italy and Spain. The material from the prospective study consisted of cDNA or gDNA derived from T cells, B-cell-depleted T cells, or PBMCs. The dataset comprised deeply sampled blood TCRbeta repertoires from subjects exposed to, actively infected with, or recovered from COVID-19. A freely available public database, intended as a resource for researchers studying the immune response to SARS-CoV-2, is where the repertoires were released. Samples were obtained from the ongoing ImmuneRACE study (first 160 participants) and from 950 to 1,500 subjects provided by 6 global collaborators. Sample metadata almost always included a de-identified subject ID, COVID-19 status, age in years and sex. Where HLA class I and class II types were available, the types were taken from metadata supplied by the sample provider, not from assay-based typing.

Whole blood was collected in K2EDTA tubes by collaborating institutions according to the institutions' own protocols. For TCRbeta analysis, collaborators shipped samples in one of three forms: frozen whole blood, isolated PBMCs, or DNA extracted from either of those sample types. Taken from the germline V gene (reference sequence), the CDR1 and CDR2 loops are LGHDT and YNNKEL. V is cut by 4 bases and J by 6 bases, and the space between the germline ends is 16 bases. The CDR3 covers 15 residues, taking in both the cysteine and the phenylalanine. The kept DNA is CDR3 alone, 45 bases in frame from the first base. Here is what the overall study found, with its caveats: How much clinical and demographic metadata was included differed by source and by participant, and the metadata was provided uncurated.

As for this clone: The antigen it recognizes is unknown. Per-nucleotide qualities are absent, and no much larger clonotype sits a single base away.

TCRbeta CDR3 regions were amplified from genomic DNA using the immunoSEQ Assay, a bias-controlled multiplex PCR. The authors processed their data as follows. The number of nucleated cells in each sample was estimated from the amplification of reference gene primers within the assay. To quantify the absolute abundance of each unique TCRbeta CDR3 rearrangement, sequence reads were collapsed and filtered. Productive Simpson clonality was computed per sample as the square root of Simpson's diversity index over productive rearrangements. The table comes from immuneACCESS by way of TCRdb, which keeps in-frame sequences with V and J called. Part of the clones is missing from these tables; in studies checked, under half for an unresolved V gene and the rest for unknown reasons. From that table come the V and J calls and clone size; the DNA was used to work out D and trimming. This sample is represented by around 40,000 clones; 79% of them were singletons. More than 20% of the sample lies in the top ten.

This TCR was recovered from a man aged 65 to 79 with acute or convalescent COVID-19. The V gene is TRBV3-1 (or the pseudogene TRBV3-2) and the J gene is TRBJ1-5, and perhaps TRBD1 as D gene, on 6 matching bases. Sequencing was carried out using peripheral blood. The nucleotide sequence reads TGTGCCAGCAGCCCATTTGCCGAGACAGGTCAGCCCCAGCATTTT. Its product reads: CASSPFAETGQPQHF.